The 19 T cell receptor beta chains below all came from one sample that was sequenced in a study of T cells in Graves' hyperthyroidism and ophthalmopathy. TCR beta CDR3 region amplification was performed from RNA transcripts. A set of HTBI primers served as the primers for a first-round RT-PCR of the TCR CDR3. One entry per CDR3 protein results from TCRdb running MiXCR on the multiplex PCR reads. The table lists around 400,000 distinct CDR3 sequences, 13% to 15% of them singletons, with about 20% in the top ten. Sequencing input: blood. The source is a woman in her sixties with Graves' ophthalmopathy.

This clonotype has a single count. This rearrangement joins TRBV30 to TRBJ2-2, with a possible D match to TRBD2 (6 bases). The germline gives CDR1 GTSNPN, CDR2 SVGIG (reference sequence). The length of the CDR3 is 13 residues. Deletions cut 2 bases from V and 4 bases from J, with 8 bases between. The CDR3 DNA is TGTGCCTGGAGTTGGAGGGGCACCGGGGAGCTGTTTTTT. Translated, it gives CAWSWRGTGELFF.

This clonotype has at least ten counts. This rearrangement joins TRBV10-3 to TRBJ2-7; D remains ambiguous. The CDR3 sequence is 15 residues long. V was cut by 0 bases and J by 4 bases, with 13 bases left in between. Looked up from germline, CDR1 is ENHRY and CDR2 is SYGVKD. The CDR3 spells CAISESKGNPYEQYF. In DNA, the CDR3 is TGTGCCATCAGTGAGTCGAAAGGAAATCCGTACGAGCAGTACTTC.

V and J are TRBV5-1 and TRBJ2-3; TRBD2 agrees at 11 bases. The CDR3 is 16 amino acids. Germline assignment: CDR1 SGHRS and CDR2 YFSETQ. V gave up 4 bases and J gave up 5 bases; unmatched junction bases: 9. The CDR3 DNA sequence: TGCGCCAGCAGCCCGATAGCGGGAGGGCCAGGAGATACGCAGTATTTT. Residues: CASSPIAGGPGDTQYF. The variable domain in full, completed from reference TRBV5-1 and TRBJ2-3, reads KAGVTQTPRYLIKTRGQQVTLSCSPISGHRSVSWYQQTPGQGLQFLFEYFSETQRNKGNFPGRFSGRQFSNSRSEMNVSTLELGDSALYLCASSPIAGGPGDTQYFGPGTRLTVL.

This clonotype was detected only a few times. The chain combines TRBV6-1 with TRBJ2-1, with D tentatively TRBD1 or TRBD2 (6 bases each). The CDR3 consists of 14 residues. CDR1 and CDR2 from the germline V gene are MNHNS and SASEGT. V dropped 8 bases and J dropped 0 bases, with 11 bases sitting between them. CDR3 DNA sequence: TGTGCCAGCTGGAGGGGGAGCTCCTACAATGAGCAGTTCTTC. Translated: CASWRGSSYNEQFF.

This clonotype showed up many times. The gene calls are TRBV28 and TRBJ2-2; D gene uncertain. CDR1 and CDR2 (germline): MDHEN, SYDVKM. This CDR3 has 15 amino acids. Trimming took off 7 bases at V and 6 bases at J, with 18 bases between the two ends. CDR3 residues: CASTFSVWLAGELFF. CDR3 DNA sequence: TGTGCCAGCACCTTCTCGGTTTGGCTGGCCGGGGAGCTGTTTTTT.

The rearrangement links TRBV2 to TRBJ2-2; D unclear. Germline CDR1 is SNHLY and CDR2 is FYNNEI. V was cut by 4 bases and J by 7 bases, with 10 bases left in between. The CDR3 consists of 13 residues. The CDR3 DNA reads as TGTGCCAGCAGTGCTCGACGGATCGGGGAGCTGTTTTTT. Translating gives CASSARRIGELFF.

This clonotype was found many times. CDR3 in DNA: TGTGCCAACCTCCGGGACAGAGGGCTAGGTGAGCAGTTCTTC. Protein product: CANLRDRGLGEQFF. V and J are TRBV2 and TRBJ2-1; 7 nucleotides line up with TRBD1. CDR3 length equals 14 residues. The V gene end was trimmed by 10 bases and the J gene end by 9 bases; junction bases not matched to a gene: 15. Germline V gene sequence: CDR1 SNHLY, CDR2 FYNNEI.

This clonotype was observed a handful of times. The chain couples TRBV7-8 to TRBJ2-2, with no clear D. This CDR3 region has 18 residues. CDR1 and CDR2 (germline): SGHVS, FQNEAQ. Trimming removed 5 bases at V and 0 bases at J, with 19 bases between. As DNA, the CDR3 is TGTGCCAGCAGCCCAGGCCCAGATAACCATTCGAACACCGGGGAGCTGTTTTTT. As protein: CASSPGPDNHSNTGELFF.

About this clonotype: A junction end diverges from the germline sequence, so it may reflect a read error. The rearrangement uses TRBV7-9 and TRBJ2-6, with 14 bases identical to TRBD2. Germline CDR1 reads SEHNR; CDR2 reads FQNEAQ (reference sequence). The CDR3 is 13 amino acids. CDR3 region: CASTGTSGSSPSF. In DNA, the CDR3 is TGTGCCAGCACCGGGACTAGCGGGAGTAGTCCCTCTTTC.

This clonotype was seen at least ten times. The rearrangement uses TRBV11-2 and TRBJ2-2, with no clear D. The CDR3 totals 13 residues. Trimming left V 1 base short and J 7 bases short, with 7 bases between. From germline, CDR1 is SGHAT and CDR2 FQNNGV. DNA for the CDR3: TGTGCCAGCAGCTTAGGTGGGATCGGGGAGCTGTTTTTT. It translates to CASSLGGIGELFF.

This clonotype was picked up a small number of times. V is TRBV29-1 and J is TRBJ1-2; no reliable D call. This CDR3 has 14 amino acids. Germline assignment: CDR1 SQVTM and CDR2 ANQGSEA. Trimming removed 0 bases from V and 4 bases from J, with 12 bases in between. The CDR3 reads CSVEDRYGSYGYTF. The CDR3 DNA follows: TGCAGCGTTGAAGACAGGTACGGGAGCTATGGCTACACCTTC.

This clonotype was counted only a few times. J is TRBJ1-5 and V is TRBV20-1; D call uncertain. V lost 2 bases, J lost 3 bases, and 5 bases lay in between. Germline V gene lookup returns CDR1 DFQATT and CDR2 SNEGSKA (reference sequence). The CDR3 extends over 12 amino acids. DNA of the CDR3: TGCAGTGCTAGACTCCCCAATCAGCCCCAGCATTTT. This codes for CSARLPNQPQHF.

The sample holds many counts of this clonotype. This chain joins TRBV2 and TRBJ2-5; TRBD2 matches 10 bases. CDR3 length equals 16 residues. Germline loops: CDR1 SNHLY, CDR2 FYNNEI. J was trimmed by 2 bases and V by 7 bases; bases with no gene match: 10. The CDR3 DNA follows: TGTGCCAGCACCCCAGGGGGACTAGCGCAACAAGAGACCCAGTACTTC. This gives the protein CASTPGGLAQQETQYF.

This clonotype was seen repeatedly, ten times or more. CDR3 region: CASSHGQVNQPQHF. The CDR3 nucleotides read TGTGCCAGCAGCCATGGGCAGGTCAATCAGCCCCAGCATTTT. The chain is built from TRBV3-1 and TRBJ1-5; no clear D gene. The CDR3 extends over 14 amino acids. From germline, CDR1 is LGHDT and CDR2 YNNKEL (reference sequence). Trimming removed 3 bases at V and 3 bases at J, with 9 bases between.

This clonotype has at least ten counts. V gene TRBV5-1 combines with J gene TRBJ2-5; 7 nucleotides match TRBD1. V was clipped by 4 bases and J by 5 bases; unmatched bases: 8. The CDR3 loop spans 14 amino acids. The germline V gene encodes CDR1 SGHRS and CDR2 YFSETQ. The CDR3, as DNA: TGCGCCAGCAGCCCACTCGACAGGGCGGAGACCCAGTACTTC. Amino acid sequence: CASSPLDRAETQYF.

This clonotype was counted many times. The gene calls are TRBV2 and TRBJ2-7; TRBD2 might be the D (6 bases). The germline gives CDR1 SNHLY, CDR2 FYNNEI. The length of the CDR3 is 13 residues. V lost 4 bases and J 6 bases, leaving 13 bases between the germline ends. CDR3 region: CASSVGQGGEQYF. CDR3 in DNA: TGTGCCAGCAGTGTAGGGCAGGGAGGCGAGCAGTACTTC.

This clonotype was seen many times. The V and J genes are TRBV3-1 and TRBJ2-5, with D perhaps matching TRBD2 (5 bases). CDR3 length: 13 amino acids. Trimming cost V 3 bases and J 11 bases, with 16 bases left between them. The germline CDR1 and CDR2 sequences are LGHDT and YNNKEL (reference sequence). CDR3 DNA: TGTGCCAGCAGCCAGAGAGAACTAGGGTCACAGTACTTC. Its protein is CASSQRELGSQYF.

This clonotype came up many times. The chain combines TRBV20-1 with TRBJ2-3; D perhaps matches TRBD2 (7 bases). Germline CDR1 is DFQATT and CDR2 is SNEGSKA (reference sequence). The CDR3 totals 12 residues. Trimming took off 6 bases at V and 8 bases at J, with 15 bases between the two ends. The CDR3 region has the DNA TGCAGTGCCCAAGGGGGGGTTTTTACGCAGTATTTT. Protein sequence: CSAQGGVFTQYF.

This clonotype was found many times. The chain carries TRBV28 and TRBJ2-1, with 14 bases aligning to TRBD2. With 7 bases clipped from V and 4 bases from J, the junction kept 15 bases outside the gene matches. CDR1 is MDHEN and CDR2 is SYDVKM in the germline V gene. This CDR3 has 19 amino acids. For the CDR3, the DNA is TGTGCCAGCACCCCCCCCCAGGGACTAGCGGGAGAAGGGTACAATGAGCAGTTCTTC. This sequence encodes CASTPPQGLAGEGYNEQFF.